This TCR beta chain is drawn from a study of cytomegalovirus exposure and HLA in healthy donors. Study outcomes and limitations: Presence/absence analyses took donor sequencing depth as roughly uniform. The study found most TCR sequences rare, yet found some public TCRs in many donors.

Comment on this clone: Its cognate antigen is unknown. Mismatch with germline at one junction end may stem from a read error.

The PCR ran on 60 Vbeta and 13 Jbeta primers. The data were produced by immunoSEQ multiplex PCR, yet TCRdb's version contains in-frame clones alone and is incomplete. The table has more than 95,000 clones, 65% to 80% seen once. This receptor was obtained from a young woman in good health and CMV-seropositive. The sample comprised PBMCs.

CDR3 sequence reads: CASSKQGAYSYTF. CDR3 sequence (DNA): TGTGCCAGCAGCAAACAGGGGGCCTATAGCTACACCTTC. The chain is built from TRBV5-6 and TRBJ1-2, with TRBD1 matching over 9 bases. The CDR3 consists of 13 residues. Germline V gives CDR1 SGHDT, CDR2 YYEEEE.